This paragraph covers one T cell receptor beta chain sequence. These data are taken from a study of blood T cell repertoires in COVID-19. Study-wide background: Sites in the United States, Italy and Spain provided acute and convalescent COVID-19 samples.

Participants came from fewer than 25 US areas, aged roughly 18 to 95 years. Exposed participants encountered a COVID-19 case during the 2 weeks preceding study entry. This CDR3 has 13 residues. The V gene's germline CDR1 is SGHRS and CDR2 YFSETQ. After removal of 4 bases from V and 3 bases from J, the junction contained 2 bases not matched to a gene. Authors' data handling: Estimates of nucleated cell counts were drawn from the amplification of reference gene primers. Using immunoSEQ multiplex PCR, the repertoire was profiled, and TCRdb retains in-frame clones only, with some absent. D and trimming come from the DNA, and the V and J calls and clone size come from that table. This sample carries some 320,000 clones, 90% to 95% of them seen once, and the ten largest clones take approximately 4.1%.

This chain connects TRBV5-1 to TRBJ2-7, with 9 bases aligning to TRBD1. This clonotype was sampled from a woman aged 30 to 39 who had been exposed to COVID-19. The sample comprised PBMCs or T cells enriched from blood (not recorded which). CDR3 loop: CASSTGQGYEQYF. For the CDR3, the DNA is TGCGCCAGCAGCACGGGACAGGGCTACGAGCAGTACTTC.